Below, one TCR beta chain is given with its context. This sample was taken from a study of blood T cell repertoires in COVID-19. The CDR3 has 17 residues. V was clipped by 5 bases and J by 4 bases, with 23 bases between them. From germline, CDR1 is MDHEN and CDR2 SYDVKM. Sequencing used immunoSEQ multiplex PCR; TCRdb keeps in-frame clones, though not all of them. The sample contains 200,000 or so clones, about 80% of which appear only once. V usage is TRBV28 and J usage is TRBJ1-1; unclear D gene. Material for sequencing was PBMCs or T cells enriched from blood (not recorded which). The receptor comes from a man in his forties who had recovered from COVID-19. The CDR3 nucleotides are TGTGCCAGCAGTCTCCAATTCGCTCGTAGAGTCGGCACTGAAGCTTTCTTT. It codes for CASSLQFARRVGTEAFF.